A single T cell receptor (beta chain) is shown here with its context. The antigen remains undetermined. The sample belongs to a study of T cell responses to AZD1222 COVID-19 vaccine. TCRdb keeps only in-frame clones here, not all; method: immunoSEQ multiplex PCR. The data hold roughly 140,000 clones, with about 92% observed a single time. Study-level points and caveats: Repertoires were collected only later (after the peak T cell response had occurred).

The receptor was derived from an adult who had recovered from COVID-19. Specimen: peripheral blood, collected after recovery from COVID-19.

CDR3 nucleotides: TGCGCCAGCAGCTTGGGGAGGGCGCGGAATGAGCAGTTCTTC. Its translation: CASSLGRARNEQFF. The gene calls are TRBV5-1 and TRBJ2-1; possibly TRBD2 for D (6 bases). The germline CDR1 and CDR2 sequences are SGHRS and YFSETQ. The CDR3 loop spans 14 amino acids. The V gene lost 0 bases and the J gene lost 7 bases, with 11 bases spanning the gap.